These 32 T cell receptor beta chains share one sample of origin, sequenced in a study of shared clonotypes between healthy human individuals. Clones were sequenced by immunoSEQ multiplex PCR, and TCRdb holds only the in-frame ones, with some missing. Among more than 2 million clones listed, about 95% were seen once. Only CD45RO-negative cells positively selected for CCR7 counted as naive CD8 cells, so terminally differentiated effector memory CD45RA+ cells were excluded. The material sequenced was naive CD8+ T cells sorted from blood. These receptors were taken from a young man in good health.

As concerns this clone: Other nucleotide sequences from this sample produce the same CDR3. The chain is built from TRBV7-9 and TRBJ1-1; D gene ambiguous. The CDR3 length is 12 residues. The V end was cut by 5 bases, the J end by 4 bases, with 8 bases between. Per germline, CDR1 SEHNR and CDR2 FQNEAQ (reference sequence). CDR3 nucleotide sequence: TGTGCCAGCAGCCTGGGATTCACTGAAGCTTTCTTT. Its protein is CASSLGFTEAFF.

This chain connects TRBV7-8 to TRBJ1-2; TRBD1 is a possible D gene (5 bases). The CDR3 runs 14 residues. In germline, CDR1 is SGHVS, CDR2 FQNEAQ. Trimming pared 0 bases from V and 4 bases from J, leaving 9 bases between. The DNA for the CDR3 is TGTGCCAGCAGCTTAGCGGGAGGGACCTATGGCTACACCTTC. Protein: CASSLAGGTYGYTF.

In regard to this clone: The sample contains more than one DNA sequence encoding this CDR3. The rearrangement joins TRBV7-9 to TRBJ2-2, with D unresolved. From germline, CDR1 is SEHNR and CDR2 FQNEAQ (reference sequence). Trimming stripped 4 bases from V and 2 bases from J, with 2 bases between. The CDR3 has 12 amino acids. The CDR3 DNA reads TGTGCCAGCAGCTCCAACACCGGGGAGCTGTTTTTT. It yields the protein CASSSNTGELFF.

The chain combines TRBV7-9 with TRBJ2-7, with 9 bases fitting TRBD1. V lost 3 bases and J lost 4; bases outside the gene matches: 10. CDR3 length equals 16 residues. The germline V gene has CDR1 SEHNR and CDR2 FQNEAQ (reference sequence). The CDR3 region has the DNA TGTGCCAGCAGCTTGACCGGGACAGGGATATATTACGAGCAGTACTTC. This sequence encodes CASSLTGTGIYYEQYF.

The V and J genes are TRBV27 and TRBJ1-2; TRBD1 might be the D (6 bases). Germline V gene data show CDR1 as MNHEY and CDR2 as SMNVEV (reference sequence). The CDR3 length is 16 residues. V shed 1 base and J shed 6 bases, with 18 bases lying between them. The CDR3: CASSLLGVGGANGYTF. The CDR3 coding sequence is TGTGCCAGCAGTTTATTAGGGGTCGGGGGGGCGAATGGCTACACCTTC.

This chain connects TRBV5-1 to TRBJ1-1; TRBD1 matches at 8 bases. V trimming: 7 bases; J trimming: 5 bases; junction bases outside the gene matches: 7. CDR1 is SGHRS and CDR2 is YFSETQ in the germline V gene. The CDR3 runs to 13 residues. CDR3 DNA: TGCGCCAGCGGCCGACAGGGGTCGACTGAAGCTTTCTTT. It encodes CASGRQGSTEAFF.

The chain uses TRBV5-1 and TRBJ1-1, with D perhaps TRBD1 (6 bases). Per germline, CDR1 SGHRS and CDR2 YFSETQ. This CDR3 has 16 residues. Trimming cost V 1 base and J 4 bases, with 17 bases left between them. The CDR3 protein is CASSLYPAGGGTEAFF. CDR3 nucleotides: TGCGCCAGCAGCTTGTATCCCGCCGGAGGGGGCACTGAAGCTTTCTTT.

This chain joins TRBV30 and TRBJ1-5; 8 positions agree with TRBD1. Germline lookup yields CDR1 GTSNPN and CDR2 SVGIG (reference sequence). The CDR3 contains 13 residues. The V gene end was trimmed by 7 bases and the J gene end by 4 bases; junction bases not matched to a gene: 6. For the CDR3, the DNA is TGTGCCTTACAGGGGGTTGGTAATCAGCCCCAGCATTTT. This gives the protein CALQGVGNQPQHF.

The J gene is TRBJ2-1, the V gene TRBV29-1; 11 bases are a match to TRBD2. Trimming took 6 bases from V and 3 from J; bases not matched to a gene: 7. Per the germline V gene, CDR1 is SQVTM and CDR2 is ANQGSEA. The CDR3 is made up of 15 amino acids. CDR3 residues: CSVTGLAEDYNEQFF. The DNA for the CDR3 is TGCAGCGTAACGGGACTAGCGGAAGACTACAATGAGCAGTTCTTC.

The chain recombines TRBV30 with TRBJ2-5; D remains ambiguous. Per the germline V gene, CDR1 is GTSNPN and CDR2 is SVGIG (reference sequence). V shed 0 bases and J shed 0 bases, with 11 bases lying between them. The CDR3 is 15 residues long. The DNA of the CDR3 is TGTGCCTGGAGTGTAGGCACGCACAACCAAGAGACCCAGTACTTC. This gives the protein CAWSVGTHNQETQYF.

The chain couples TRBV29-1 to TRBJ1-1; D remains unclear. Germline-derived CDR1 and CDR2 are SQVTM and ANQGSEA. V lost 6 bases to trimming and J lost 6 bases, with 14 bases between them. The CDR3 is 12 residues long. CDR3 nucleotides: TGCAGCGTAGACCCAATGTCCCCTGAAGCTTTCTTT. Its protein product is CSVDPMSPEAFF.

This clone was seen a handful of times. The chain combines TRBV9 with TRBJ1-6; D not certain. The germline V gene encodes CDR1 SGDLS and CDR2 YYNGEE. The CDR3 covers 12 residues. V lost 4 bases and J 9 bases, leaving 8 bases between the germline ends. The CDR3 DNA sequence: TGTGCCAGCAGCACGACGAGTTCACCCCTCCACTTT. This codes for CASSTTSSPLHF.

V is TRBV5-1 and J is TRBJ2-1; 13 positions match TRBD2. The CDR3 is 18 residues long. V trimming: 0 bases; J trimming: 4 bases; junction bases outside the gene matches: 7. Per germline, CDR1 SGHRS and CDR2 YFSETQ. In DNA, the CDR3 is TGCGCCAGCAGCTTGGAAGGGGGACTAGCGGGATATTACAATGAGCAGTTCTTC. Translation: CASSLEGGLAGYYNEQFF.

The V call is TRBV5-1, the J call TRBJ2-7, with D unresolved. Deletions cut 0 bases from V and 1 base from J, with 11 bases between. Germline CDR1 reads SGHRS; CDR2 reads YFSETQ. The CDR3 spans 15 residues. Here the CDR3 reads CASSLEGPGSYEQYF. CDR3 coding DNA: TGCGCCAGCAGCTTGGAAGGGCCCGGGTCCTACGAGCAGTACTTC.

CDR3 protein: CASSPTTGTGTDTQYF. The DNA for the CDR3 is TGTGCCAGCAGCCCAACTACCGGGACAGGCACAGATACGCAGTATTTT. The chain couples TRBV7-9 to TRBJ2-3; 7 nucleotides line up with TRBD1. V shed 5 bases, J shed 1 base, and the junction held 9 bases outside the gene matches. The CDR3 consists of 16 residues. CDR1 is SEHNR and CDR2 is FQNEAQ in the germline V gene (reference sequence).

DNA for the CDR3: TGTGCCAGCAATTCTATCTCGGGAGGTAGGACTGAAGCTTTCTTT. It yields the protein CASNSISGGRTEAFF. The rearrangement joins TRBV6-5 to TRBJ1-1; D remains unclear. V dropped 7 bases and J dropped 5 bases, with 20 bases sitting between them. Germline V gene data show CDR1 as MNHEY and CDR2 as SVGAGI. The CDR3 is made up of 15 amino acids.

As concerns this clone: Different DNA sequences within this sample yield the same CDR3. V usage is TRBV7-9 and J usage is TRBJ2-5; TRBD2 aligns across 8 bases. The CDR3 has 13 residues. Trimming removed 5 bases from V and 3 bases from J; junction bases left unmatched: 2. From germline, CDR1 is SEHNR and CDR2 FQNEAQ (reference sequence). DNA of the CDR3: TGTGCCAGCAGCAGAGCGGGAGAAGAGACCCAGTACTTC. Translated: CASSRAGEETQYF.

This clone came up once. The J gene is TRBJ1-2, the V gene TRBV28; TRBD1 is a possible D gene (6 bases). This CDR3 has 14 amino acids. Germline V gene sequence: CDR1 MDHEN, CDR2 SYDVKM. The V gene lost 10 bases and the J gene lost 4 bases, with 19 bases spanning the gap. CDR3: CATSIRGNPYGYTF. CDR3 DNA: TGTGCCACCTCGATCAGGGGAAATCCCTATGGCTACACCTTC.

The V and J genes are TRBV5-6 and TRBJ2-3; no reliable D call. This CDR3 spans 14 amino acids. Germline values: CDR1 SGHDT, CDR2 YYEEEE. The ends were cut back, 0 bases at V and 4 bases at J, with 9 bases in the middle. CDR3 in DNA: TGTGCCAGCAGCTTGGGTATGGGCCCAGATACGCAGTATTTT. Translated: CASSLGMGPDTQYF. The variable domain in full, completed from reference TRBV5-6 and TRBJ2-3, reads DAGVTQSPTHLIKTRGQQVTLRCSPKSGHDTVSWYQQALGQGPQFIFQYYEEEERQRGNFPDRFSGHQFPNYSSELNVNALLLGDSALYLCASSLGMGPDTQYFGPGTRLTVL.

This chain uses TRBV10-3 with TRBJ2-5; tentative D call: TRBD2 (7 bases). The CDR3 runs to 12 residues. The V end lost 11 bases, the J end lost 5 bases, and 15 bases lay between the germline ends. CDR1 is ENHRY and CDR2 is SYGVKD in the germline V gene. CDR3 nucleotide sequence: TGTGCCCCAGAGGGGGGGGCCGAGACCCAGTACTTC. Protein: CAPEGGAETQYF.

J is TRBJ2-7 and V is TRBV11-2; possibly TRBD2 for D (5 bases). The germline CDR1 and CDR2 sequences are SGHAT and FQNNGV. The CDR3 runs 16 residues. V was trimmed by 2 bases and J by 0 bases, leaving 14 bases between them. This CDR3 reads CASSLWRAKSSYEQYF. The DNA for the CDR3 is TGTGCCAGCAGCTTATGGCGGGCGAAGAGCTCCTACGAGCAGTACTTC.

With regard to this clone: Within the sample, other DNA sequences also encode this same CDR3. The chain is built from TRBV25-1 and TRBJ1-1, with a weak D call TRBD1 (5 bases). The V end lost 4 bases, the J end lost 0 bases, and 6 bases lay between the germline ends. There are 13 residues in the CDR3. Germline V gene lookup returns CDR1 MGHDK and CDR2 SYGVNS. The CDR3 loop reads CASSVGVNTEAFF. The CDR3 coding sequence is TGTGCCAGCAGTGTGGGGGTGAACACTGAAGCTTTCTTT.

The chain has TRBV7-9 and TRBJ2-7, with D hard to call. Germline CDR1 reads SEHNR; CDR2 reads FQNEAQ (reference sequence). Between the trimmed V and J ends, which lost 2 bases and 3 bases, there was a span of 11 bases. The CDR3 is 14 residues long. Written as DNA, the CDR3 is TGTGCCAGCAGCTTAAAAGGGATGGACTACGAGCAGTACTTC. Translation gives CASSLKGMDYEQYF.

The V call is TRBV12-5, the J call TRBJ2-5; TRBD2 is a possible D gene (7 bases). This CDR3 contains 14 residues. Germline CDR1 reads LGHNT; CDR2 reads FRNRAP. Trimming stripped 2 bases from V and 6 bases from J, with 13 bases between. The chain's CDR3 is CASGLCGGLKTQYF. The CDR3 DNA reads as TGTGCTAGTGGTTTGTGCGGGGGCCTTAAGACCCAGTACTTC.

This clone was seen more than once but under ten times. Within the sample, other DNA sequences also encode this same CDR3. This sequence joins TRBV5-4 and TRBJ2-6; D ambiguous. V lost 2 bases and J 0 bases, leaving 3 bases between the germline ends. Per germline, CDR1 SGHNT and CDR2 YYREEE (reference sequence). CDR3 size: 14 residues. In DNA form, the CDR3 reads TGTGCCAGCAGCTTCGGCTCTGGGGCCAACGTCCTGACTTTC. It specifies CASSFGSGANVLTF. Supplemented by reference TRBV5-4 and TRBJ2-6, the full variable domain reads ETGVTQSPTHLIKTRGQQVTLRCSSQSGHNTVSWYQQALGQGPQFIFQYYREEENGRGNFPPRFSGLQFPNYSSELNVNALELDDSALYLCASSFGSGANVLTFGAGSRLTVL.

The rearrangement links TRBV9 to TRBJ2-5, with D tentatively TRBD2 (6 bases). V was clipped by 0 bases and J by 5 bases, with 11 bases between them. CDR3 size: 14 residues. Per germline, CDR1 SGDLS and CDR2 YYNGEE. CDR3 DNA: TGTGCCAGCAGCGTAGCTAGCGTCGGGGAGACCCAGTACTTC. Translated, it gives CASSVASVGETQYF.

This chain uses TRBV7-2 with TRBJ2-7; no reliable D call. With 5 bases removed from V and 3 bases from J, the gap between germline ends came to 11 bases. There are 13 residues in the CDR3. The germline gives CDR1 SGHTA, CDR2 FQGNSA. The CDR3 sequence is CASSPYLDYEQYF. The CDR3 DNA reads as TGTGCCAGCAGCCCCTACCTTGACTACGAGCAGTACTTC.

J is TRBJ1-1 and V is TRBV10-2, with D tentatively TRBD1 (6 bases). Trimming cost V 3 bases and J 1 base, with 6 bases left between them. CDR1 is WSHSY, CDR2 SAAADI, per germline. CDR3 length: 13 amino acids. In DNA, the CDR3 is TGCGCCAGCAGTGAACAGGGGAACACTGAAGCTTTCTTT. Translation: CASSEQGNTEAFF.

The chain links TRBV2 to TRBJ2-2; possibly TRBD2 for D (5 bases). The germline V and J ends were trimmed by 7 bases and 6 bases, with 9 bases remaining between them. The CDR3 contains 12 residues. CDR1 is SNHLY and CDR2 is FYNNEI in the germline V gene. As DNA, the CDR3 is TGTGCCAGCACTGCGGGTTCCGGGGAGCTGTTTTTT. As protein: CASTAGSGELFF.

The chain has TRBV6-5 and TRBJ2-5, with 10 bases lining up with TRBD1. V trimming: 3 bases; J trimming: 4 bases; junction bases outside the gene matches: 8. The V gene's germline CDR1 is MNHEY and CDR2 SVGAGI. CDR3 size: 16 residues. The CDR3 bases are TGTGCCAGCAGTTATACGACAGGGGGCGGCTCAGAGACCCAGTACTTC. Translation gives CASSYTTGGGSETQYF.

The chain links TRBV9 to TRBJ2-6; no clear D gene. CDR1 and CDR2 (germline): SGDLS, YYNGEE. The CDR3 totals 15 residues. V lost 4 bases, J lost 4 bases, and 12 bases lay in between. Written as DNA, the CDR3 is TGTGCCAGCAGCCCTTACGGAACCGGGGCCAACGTCCTGACTTTC. Translated: CASSPYGTGANVLTF.

V is TRBV9 and J is TRBJ2-2; D is perhaps TRBD1 (6 bases). The CDR3 consists of 16 residues. V was cut by 4 bases and J by 1 base, with 14 bases left in between. CDR1 is SGDLS, CDR2 YYNGEE, per germline. The CDR3 sequence: CASSHRTDLNTGELFF. DNA for the CDR3: TGTGCCAGCAGCCATCGGACAGACCTGAACACCGGGGAGCTGTTTTTT.